This TCR beta chain was obtained from a study of CD8 T cells in ankylosing spondylitis (dated 2017 in TCRdb). For context, the study as a whole: The study set out to find disease-linked TCR variants by profiling T cell receptor beta repertoires in ankylosing spondylitis patients and healthy donors. Peripheral blood was sampled, and synovial fluid was additionally collected from ankylosing spondylitis patients. The full study cohort was made up of 25 ankylosing spondylitis patients and 108 healthy donors. The investigation overall reported the following: Some motif variants were previously reported in synovial fluid and blood of reactive arthritis patients, suggesting common disease-initiation mechanisms. Blood from ankylosing spondylitis patients appeared to be characterized by a TCR beta motif made up of about 8 highly homologous amino acid variants. The disease-linked clones showed a CD8+ phenotype and occurred at relatively low frequencies in peripheral blood. According to the report, matched synovial fluid samples from ankylosing spondylitis patients were significantly enriched for the disease-linked clones.

The CDR3 starts with the cysteine, ends with the phenylalanine, and has 14 residues. Solely the CDR3 DNA is kept, with 42 bases framed from the first base. V ends up 3 bases short and J 0 bases short, with an unmatched junction base count of 0. CDR1 is given as MRHNA and CDR2 as SNTAGT, both from the germline V gene. This clonotype occurred many times. Its cognate antigen has yet to be identified. Per-base quality was not reported, and no clone a single base away is much larger than it. Instrument used: Illumina HiSeq 2500. Quantitative 5'-RACE with molecular barcodes was the method used to prepare the TCR beta libraries. In the original analysis: A new computational method based on a probabilistic model of VDJ rearrangement was used to identify disease-linked TCR variants. In-frame beta chains were kept once TCRdb had trimmed the public reads at Q25 with fastp and called clones with MiXCR. Each entry merges the rows of one CDR3 protein and shows their most common DNA and genes. The V and J calls shown here were made by TCRdb, not taken from the authors' results. The sample table lists under 300,000 distinct CDR3 sequences, about 10% of them with a count of one. Roughly 6.8% of the sample lies in the top ten.

This chain joins TRBV6-4 to TRBJ2-3; TRBD2 lines up with 7 middle nucleotides. The material sequenced was blood, either unsorted or a sorted T cell fraction (not recorded which). This receptor was taken from a male donor with ankylosing spondylitis or in good health (not recorded which). The CDR3 protein sequence reads: CASSERGSTDTQYF. At the DNA level, the sequence is TGTGCCAGCAGTGAGCGGGGGAGCACAGATACGCAGTATTTT.